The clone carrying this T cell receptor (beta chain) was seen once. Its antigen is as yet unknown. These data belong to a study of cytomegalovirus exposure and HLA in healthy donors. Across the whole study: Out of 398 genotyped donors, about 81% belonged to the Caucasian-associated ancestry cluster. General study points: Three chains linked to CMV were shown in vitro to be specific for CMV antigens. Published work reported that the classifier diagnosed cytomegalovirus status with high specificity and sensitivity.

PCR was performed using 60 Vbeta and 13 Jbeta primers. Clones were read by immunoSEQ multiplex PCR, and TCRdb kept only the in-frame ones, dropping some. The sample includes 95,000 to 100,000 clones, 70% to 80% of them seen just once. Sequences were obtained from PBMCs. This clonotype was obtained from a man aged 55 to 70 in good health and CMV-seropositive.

CDR3 amino acids: CAISEGENTEAFF. The CDR3 coding sequence is TGTGCCATCAGTGAAGGGGAGAACACTGAAGCTTTCTTT. The V gene is TRBV10-3, the J gene TRBJ1-1, with D possibly TRBD1 on 5 matching bases. CDR3 length: 13 residues. Trimming left V 3 bases short and J 1 base short, with 6 bases between. Germline-derived CDR1 and CDR2 are ENHRY and SYGVKD.